This TCR beta chain was obtained from a study of CD8+CD57+ T cells in acquired aplastic anemia. To note about this clonotype: Germline is not matched at one junction end, which may reflect a read error.

Researchers used genomic DNA as the template to profile TCR beta VDJ and CDR3. TCRdb redid the calling of the reads with MiXCR, one entry per CDR3 protein. The sample holds 200,000 to 250,000 distinct CDR3 sequences, about 60% seen once. CD8+CD57+ cell expansion had been shown by flow cytometry in patients chosen for sequencing. The CDR3 covers 15 residues. This chain links TRBV12-3 or TRBV12-4 with TRBJ2-5; D may be TRBD1 or TRBD2 (5 bases each). The clonotype comes from a human donor with aplastic anemia. Material for sequencing was sorted CD4+, CD8+, or CD8+CD57+ T cells (not recorded which) from PBMCs. The CDR3 DNA reads TGTGCCAGCAGCTTAGGTAGCAGGGAGCAAGAGACCCAGTACTTC. Amino acids: CASSLGSREQETQYF.